These 18 T cell receptor beta chains share one sample of origin, sequenced in a study of blood T cell repertoires in COVID-19. Profiled with immunoSEQ multiplex PCR; TCRdb holds only in-frame clones, not every one. This sample has under 250,000 clones; about 85% occur once, and the top ten carry 6%. Specimen: peripheral blood. These receptors were taken from a middle-aged woman with COVID-19, enrolled during active disease.

A few counts support this clone. The CDR3 nucleotides are TGCGCCAGCAGCTTGGCGGGGACTAGCAACGAGCAGTACTTC. As protein: CASSLAGTSNEQYF. This chain links TRBV5-1 with TRBJ2-7; 9 nucleotides line up with TRBD2. J was trimmed by 5 bases and V by 0 bases; bases with no gene match: 3. Per germline, CDR1 SGHRS and CDR2 YFSETQ. CDR3 length: 14 residues.

Turning to this clone: The identical CDR3 is also encoded by other nucleotide sequences in the sample. As DNA, the CDR3 is TGCGCCAGCAGCCAAGATCTCAGGGGAGGGAATCAGCCCCAGCATTTT. It is translated as CASSQDLRGGNQPQHF. This sequence joins TRBV4-3 and TRBJ1-5; a weak D match, TRBD1 (6 bases). This CDR3 is built from 16 residues. The germline V gene encodes CDR1 LGHNA and CDR2 YSLEER. V was cut by 0 bases and J by 4 bases, with 13 bases left in between.

The chain recombines TRBV24-1 with TRBJ1-2; a possible D gene is TRBD1 (5 bases). The CDR3 runs to 14 residues. Germline CDR1 and CDR2: KGHDR and SFDVKD. The V end was cut by 3 bases, the J end by 4 bases, with 11 bases between. CDR3: CATSDPRRGYGYTF. Written as DNA, the CDR3 is TGTGCCACCAGTGATCCCAGGAGGGGCTATGGCTACACCTTC.

The rearrangement links TRBV20-1 to TRBJ1-2, with 9 bases matching TRBD1. Trimming at V came to 6 bases and at J to 8 bases, leaving 4 bases not matched to a gene. This CDR3 is built from 11 residues. Per the germline V gene, CDR1 is DFQATT and CDR2 is SNEGSKA (reference sequence). This chain's CDR3 is CSAGTGRGYTF. The CDR3, as DNA: TGCAGTGCCGGGACAGGGCGCGGCTACACCTTC.

The chain couples TRBV7-3 to TRBJ1-1, with 9 nucleotides matching TRBD1. CDR1 and CDR2 (germline): SGHTA, FQGTGA. J lost 4 bases, V lost 2 bases, and 8 bases had no gene match. The CDR3 extends over 16 amino acids. The CDR3 DNA reads TGTGCCAGCAGCTTATCTGGACAGGGGACGACCACTGAAGCTTTCTTT. It is translated as CASSLSGQGTTTEAFF. The whole variable domain, filled in from reference TRBV7-3 and TRBJ1-1, reads GAGVSQTPSNKVTEKGKYVELRCDPISGHTALYWYRQSLGQGPEFLIYFQGTGAADDSGLPNDRFFAVRPEGSVSTLKIQRTERGDSAVYLCASSLSGQGTTTEAFFGQGTRLTVV.

This clone showed up just a few times. The J gene is TRBJ2-7, the V gene TRBV4-1; D remains ambiguous. Trimming stripped 1 base from V and 4 bases from J, with 8 bases between. CDR1 MGHRA and CDR2 YSYEKL come from the germline V gene. CDR3 length: 13 residues. The CDR3 region is CASSQGSVYEQYF. CDR3 DNA sequence: TGCGCCAGCAGCCAAGGAAGCGTTTACGAGCAGTACTTC.

CDR3 coding DNA: TGTGCCAGTGCTATTCGTATTCAAGCAGGCACTGAAGCTTTCTTT. Residues: CASAIRIQAGTEAFF. V and J are TRBV27 and TRBJ1-1; D is unclear. Germline assignment: CDR1 MNHEY and CDR2 SMNVEV (reference sequence). V gave up 9 bases and J gave up 4 bases, with 21 bases separating them. The CDR3 length is 15 residues.

The rearrangement joins TRBV5-1 to TRBJ1-2; D is ambiguous. The CDR3 covers 14 residues. Germline CDR1 and CDR2: SGHRS and YFSETQ. Trimming took 0 bases from V and 0 from J, leaving 6 bases between them. CDR3 residues: CASSLGGTNYGYTF. CDR3 DNA: TGCGCCAGCAGCTTGGGAGGGACTAACTATGGCTACACCTTC.

This clone has only a few counts. This chain joins TRBV4-3 and TRBJ2-1; D is perhaps TRBD2 (5 bases). The CDR3 has 14 amino acids. Germline V gives CDR1 LGHNA, CDR2 YSLEER. V was trimmed by 0 bases and J by 7 bases, leaving 10 bases between them. The CDR3 here is CASSQEWESNEQFF. The CDR3 DNA reads TGCGCCAGCAGCCAAGAATGGGAGTCGAATGAGCAGTTCTTC.

The rearrangement links TRBV4-2 to TRBJ2-7; 8 positions match TRBD2. Germline assignment: CDR1 LGHNA and CDR2 YNFKEQ. V lost 1 base, J lost 3 bases, and 8 bases stayed unmatched. This CDR3 has 16 amino acids. The CDR3 nucleotides read TGTGCCAGCAGCCAAGGGACTAGCAGAAACATCTACGAGCAGTACTTC. Protein: CASSQGTSRNIYEQYF.

CDR3 region: CASSLREPGEQYF. Written as DNA, the CDR3 is TGTGCCAGCAGTTTGAGGGAGCCCGGGGAGCAGTACTTC. The chain combines TRBV28 with TRBJ2-7, with D perhaps TRBD2 (5 bases). V lost 3 bases and J lost 7, with 13 bases in between. In germline, CDR1 is MDHEN, CDR2 SYDVKM. The CDR3 is made up of 13 amino acids.

The V and J genes are TRBV11-2 and TRBJ2-1, with 12 bases fitting TRBD2. V shed 2 bases and J 6 bases; nucleotides not matched to a gene: 2. From germline, CDR1 is SGHAT and CDR2 FQNNGV. This CDR3 spans 15 amino acids. CDR3 sequence (DNA): TGTGCCAGCAGCTTACTAGCGGGAGGGGGCAATGAGCAGTTCTTC. Translating gives CASSLLAGGGNEQFF. Full variable domain (outside the CDR3, taken from reference TRBV11-2 and TRBJ2-1): EAGVAQSPRYKIIEKRQSVAFWCNPISGHATLYWYQQILGQGPKLLIQFQNNGVVDDSQLPKDRFSAERLKGVDSTLKIQPAKLEDSAVYLCASSLLAGGGNEQFFGPGTRLTVL.

The chain joins TRBV6-2 or TRBV6-3 to TRBJ2-1; no clear D. The V gene's germline CDR1 is MNHEY and CDR2 SVGEGT. The CDR3 contains 14 residues. V lost 3 bases, J lost 0 bases, and 6 bases lay in between. This chain's CDR3 is CASSYLGSYNEQFF. CDR3 nucleotides: TGTGCCAGCAGTTATCTCGGCTCCTACAATGAGCAGTTCTTC.

V usage is TRBV6-5 and J usage is TRBJ1-6, with D tentatively TRBD1 (6 bases). Germline V gene sequence: CDR1 MNHEY, CDR2 SVGAGI. The V and J ends lost 6 bases and 4 bases respectively, with 13 bases between them. This CDR3 comprises 15 residues. Here the CDR3 reads CASRDSGQYNSPLHF. The CDR3 DNA is TGTGCCAGCAGGGACAGCGGACAGTATAATTCACCCCTCCACTTT.

This chain uses TRBV5-4 with TRBJ1-1; the match to TRBD1 covers 7 bases. This CDR3 is 13 amino acids long. Germline assignment: CDR1 SGHNT and CDR2 YYREEE (reference sequence). Trimming at V came to 3 bases and at J to 11 bases, leaving 10 bases not matched to a gene. The CDR3 loop is CASSSDRDFAAFF. The CDR3 DNA reads TGTGCCAGCAGCTCCGACAGGGACTTTGCTGCTTTCTTT. Supplemented by reference TRBV5-4 and TRBJ1-1, the full variable domain reads ETGVTQSPTHLIKTRGQQVTLRCSSQSGHNTVSWYQQALGQGPQFIFQYYREEENGRGNFPPRFSGLQFPNYSSELNVNALELDDSALYLCASSSDRDFAAFFGQGTRLTVV.

This sequence joins TRBV19 and TRBJ1-2; 9 bases fit TRBD1. The V segment lost 10 bases and the J segment 8 bases; nucleotides outside the gene matches: 26. The CDR3 loop spans 18 amino acids. CDR1 is LNHDA and CDR2 is SQIVND in the germline V gene (reference sequence). The CDR3 loop reads CATRGTDWGQGQGGGYTF. The CDR3 DNA reads TGTGCCACCCGGGGTACGGACTGGGGACAGGGACAGGGAGGAGGCTACACCTTC.

A single count supports this clone. The chain employs TRBV9 and TRBJ1-5; D remains ambiguous. V dropped 1 base and J dropped 0 bases, with 8 bases sitting between them. This CDR3 comprises 15 residues. Germline V gene data show CDR1 as SGDLS and CDR2 as YYNGEE. The CDR3 here is CASSVSGNSNQPQHF. DNA for the CDR3: TGTGCCAGCAGCGTATCGGGAAATAGCAATCAGCCCCAGCATTTT. Together with reference TRBV9 and TRBJ1-5, the CDR3 gives the full variable domain: DSGVTQTPKHLITATGQRVTLRCSPRSGDLSVYWYQQSLDQGLQFLIQYYNGEERAKGNILERFSAQQFPDLHSELNLSSLELGDSALYFCASSVSGNSNQPQHFGDGTRLSIL.

This chain links TRBV7-2 with TRBJ1-1; D is perhaps TRBD1 (6 bases). CDR1 SGHTA and CDR2 FQGNSA come from the germline V gene. This CDR3 contains 18 residues. V gave up 4 bases and J gave up 3 bases, with 24 bases separating them. CDR3: CASSSPRGRGQYDTEAFF. Written as DNA, the CDR3 is TGTGCCAGCAGCTCCCCACGCGGCAGGGGTCAATATGACACTGAAGCTTTCTTT.